Following are 24 T cell receptor beta chains from one sample sequenced in a study of cytomegalovirus exposure and HLA in healthy donors. In the PCR, 60 Vbeta and 13 Jbeta primers were used. Generated by immunoSEQ multiplex PCR, the TCRdb table keeps only in-frame clones and is missing some. Counted here are more than 150,000 clones, about 77% occurring once; the ten biggest clones make up 2% to 3%. Sequenced sample: PBMCs. These receptors were collected from a woman aged 25 to 39 in good health and CMV-seropositive.

This rearrangement joins TRBV19 to TRBJ1-5, with D possibly TRBD1 on 5 matching bases. CDR1 and CDR2 from the germline V gene are LNHDA and SQIVND (reference sequence). The V gene lost 7 bases and the J gene lost 3 bases, with 22 bases spanning the gap. This CDR3 has 17 amino acids. CDR3 sequence (DNA): TGTGCCAGTATCTCAAACGAGCAGGGAATTGCCAATCAGCCCCAGCATTTT. Encoded protein: CASISNEQGIANQPQHF.

The chain's CDR3 is CASSQGDSTQYF. The CDR3 nucleotides are TGTGCCAGCAGCCAAGGGGACTCTACGCAGTATTTT. V gene TRBV4-2 combines with J gene TRBJ2-3; maybe TRBD2 (6 bases). Trimming cost V 1 base and J 8 bases, with 7 bases left between them. CDR3 length: 12 residues. Germline V gives CDR1 LGHNA, CDR2 YNFKEQ.

The chain links TRBV5-8 to TRBJ1-5, with 9 positions matching TRBD1. CDR1 and CDR2 (germline): SGHTS, YDEGEE. V lost 4 bases, J lost 1 base, and 6 bases stayed unmatched. This CDR3 has 16 residues. This CDR3 reads CASSHRQGESNQPQHF. The CDR3, as DNA: TGTGCCAGCAGCCACCGACAGGGGGAGAGCAATCAGCCCCAGCATTTT.

There are a few counts of this clone. The chain is built from TRBV6-6 and TRBJ1-2; D is uncertain. Per the germline V gene, CDR1 is MNHNY and CDR2 is SVGAGI (reference sequence). CDR3 length equals 11 residues. The germline V and J ends were trimmed by 3 bases and 8 bases, with 7 bases remaining between them. The CDR3 DNA reads TGTGCCAGCAGTTATCCGGGAGGCTACACCTTC. Protein: CASSYPGGYTF.

The rearrangement uses TRBV9 and TRBJ2-3; TRBD2 aligns across 12 bases. CDR3 length: 18 residues. In germline, CDR1 is SGDLS, CDR2 YYNGEE. Unmatched junction bases numbered 18, after V lost 4 bases and J lost 9 bases. The CDR3 bases are TGTGCCAGCAGCCCCCAAGTAGGGCTAGCGGGGGGGCGAGGGACGCAGTATTTT. Its protein product is CASSPQVGLAGGRGTQYF.

The rearrangement uses TRBV6-6 and TRBJ2-7; 8 nucleotides line up with TRBD2. Germline V lookup: CDR1 MNHNY, CDR2 SVGAGI (reference sequence). The CDR3 length is 15 residues. V lost 5 bases to trimming and J lost 6 bases; unmatched junction nucleotides: 12. The CDR3: CASSNGGGPGSEQYF. CDR3 DNA: TGTGCCAGCAGTAACGGGGGGGGGCCTGGGTCCGAGCAGTACTTC.

V and J are TRBV5-6 and TRBJ2-1; 7 nucleotides align to TRBD2. CDR1 and CDR2 (germline): SGHDT, YYEEEE. CDR3 length: 15 amino acids. Losses at the gene ends were 2 bases for V and 0 bases for J; bases not matched to a gene: 2. CDR3 in amino acids: CASSFGGGSYNEQFF. DNA of the CDR3: TGTGCCAGCAGCTTTGGGGGGGGCTCCTACAATGAGCAGTTCTTC.

This clone was seen only a few times. This rearrangement joins TRBV5-4 to TRBJ1-6; D unresolved. The V gene lost 4 bases and the J gene lost 8 bases, with 13 bases spanning the gap. This CDR3 is 14 amino acids long. The germline V gene has CDR1 SGHNT and CDR2 YYREEE (reference sequence). The CDR3 loop is CASSRGIIDSPLHF. The CDR3 nucleotides read TGTGCCAGCAGCCGCGGGATTATAGATTCACCCCTCCACTTT. The entire variable domain, with the rest obtained from reference TRBV5-4 and TRBJ1-6, is as follows: ETGVTQSPTHLIKTRGQQVTLRCSSQSGHNTVSWYQQALGQGPQFIFQYYREEENGRGNFPPRFSGLQFPNYSSELNVNALELDDSALYLCASSRGIIDSPLHFGNGTRLTVT.

This chain links TRBV6-4 with TRBJ2-2, with 8 bases identical to TRBD1. The CDR3 has 16 amino acids. In germline, CDR1 is MRHNA, CDR2 SNTAGT. V dropped 3 bases and J dropped 2; count of bases not matched to a gene: 5. CDR3 protein: CASSEYGTGNTGELFF. Written as DNA, the CDR3 is TGTGCCAGCAGTGAATATGGGACAGGCAACACCGGGGAGCTGTTTTTT.

This clone was recorded a few times. V and J are TRBV11-3 and TRBJ2-2, with a tentative D call TRBD1 (6 bases). From germline, CDR1 is SGHNT and CDR2 YENEEA. V lost 6 bases to trimming and J lost 2 bases, with 13 bases between them. The CDR3 spans 15 residues. The CDR3 is CASRPHRANTGELFF. CDR3 DNA sequence: TGTGCCAGCAGACCGCACAGGGCCAACACCGGGGAGCTGTTTTTT. The complete variable domain, with remaining parts taken from reference TRBV11-3 and TRBJ2-2, reads EAGVVQSPRYKIIEKKQPVAFWCNPISGHNTLYWYLQNLGQGPELLIRYENEEAVDDSQLPKDRFSAERLKGVDSTLKIQPAELGDSAVYLCASRPHRANTGELFFGEGSRLTVL.

The chain couples TRBV10-3 to TRBJ1-4, with 9 bases matching TRBD1. This CDR3 spans 17 amino acids. J gave up 3 bases and V 2 bases, and 7 bases lay outside the gene matches. The germline V gene has CDR1 ENHRY and CDR2 SYGVKD. The CDR3 sequence: CAISEMGQGSANEKLFF. DNA of the CDR3: TGTGCCATCAGTGAGATGGGACAGGGATCAGCTAATGAAAAACTGTTTTTT.

V gene TRBV4-3 combines with J gene TRBJ1-2; D is unclear. CDR1 and CDR2 (germline): LGHNA, YSLEER. V was shortened by 0 bases and J by 4 bases, with 12 bases between the two germline ends. The CDR3 is 15 amino acids. The CDR3 nucleotides read TGCGCCAGCAGCCAAGACGCAGGCTTGCCCTATGGCTACACCTTC. Its translation: CASSQDAGLPYGYTF.

The chain uses TRBV2 and TRBJ2-7; a weak D match, TRBD2 (5 bases). Trimming removed 0 bases from V and 7 bases from J, with 13 bases in between. The germline V gene has CDR1 SNHLY and CDR2 FYNNEI. The length of the CDR3 is 14 residues. CDR3 region: CASSEARGRDEQYF. In nucleotides, the CDR3 is TGTGCCAGCAGTGAAGCTCGAGGCCGGGATGAGCAGTACTTC.

The chain carries TRBV5-1 and TRBJ1-2; possible D gene TRBD1, 6 bases. Germline lookup yields CDR1 SGHRS and CDR2 YFSETQ. The V end was cut by 4 bases, the J end by 4 bases, with 17 bases between. The CDR3 spans 15 residues. CDR3 sequence (DNA): TGCGCCAGCAGCAATCCGCGAGGGGGTAGCTATGGCTACACCTTC. It codes for CASSNPRGGSYGYTF.

The chain employs TRBV7-2 and TRBJ2-5; D is possibly TRBD2 (5 bases). V was clipped by 4 bases and J by 7 bases, with 19 bases between them. Germline V lookup: CDR1 SGHTA, CDR2 FQGNSA. There are 15 residues in the CDR3. The CDR3 region is CASSSWSRPEGTQYF. CDR3 DNA sequence: TGTGCCAGCAGCTCCTGGAGCCGCCCCGAGGGGACCCAGTACTTC. The full variable domain, completed using reference TRBV7-2 and TRBJ2-5, is GAGVSQSPSNKVTEKGKDVELRCDPISGHTALYWYRQSLGQGLEFLIYFQGNSAPDKSGLPSDRFSAERTGGSVSTLTIQRTQQEDSAVYLCASSSWSRPEGTQYFGPGTRLLVL.

The chain recombines TRBV2 with TRBJ2-7; D gene unclear. This CDR3 has 11 residues. Germline values: CDR1 SNHLY, CDR2 FYNNEI. Trimming took off 4 bases at V and 4 bases at J, with 5 bases between the two ends. The CDR3 region has the DNA TGTGCCAGCAGTGTCAGGTACGAGCAGTACTTC. Encoded protein: CASSVRYEQYF.

The chain is built from TRBV7-8 and TRBJ1-4; 10 bases are shared with TRBD1. Unmatched junction bases numbered 7, after V lost 5 bases and J lost 7 bases. Germline CDR1 and CDR2: SGHVS and FQNEAQ. The CDR3 covers 15 residues. The CDR3 is CASSDRDRGIEKLFF. The CDR3 DNA is TGTGCCAGCAGCGACCGGGACAGGGGTATTGAAAAACTGTTTTTT.

The genes are TRBV4-2 and TRBJ1-2, with D possibly being TRBD1 (5 bases). The CDR3 is 12 residues long. V dropped 1 base and J dropped 6 bases, with 6 bases sitting between them. The V gene's germline CDR1 is LGHNA and CDR2 YNFKEQ. DNA of the CDR3: TGTGCCAGCAGCCAAGGGGGCGATGGCTACACCTTC. Translated, it gives CASSQGGDGYTF.

The rearrangement joins TRBV9 to TRBJ2-5; 10 bases line up with TRBD2. The J call may be in error: the DNA end matches TRBJ2-7 better. The V gene's germline CDR1 is SGDLS and CDR2 YYNGEE. The CDR3 contains 15 residues. The CDR3 reads CASSVGSSGGVEQYF. CDR3 DNA: TGTGCCAGCAGCGTAGGTTCCAGCGGGGGGGTCGAGCAGTACTTC.

The J gene is TRBJ2-7, the V gene TRBV28; 9 positions agree with TRBD1. Losses at the gene ends were 6 bases for V and 5 bases for J; bases not matched to a gene: 11. Germline loops: CDR1 MDHEN, CDR2 SYDVKM. The CDR3 is 15 amino acids. The CDR3 sequence is CASSQGGTGSDEQYF. The CDR3 coding sequence is TGTGCCAGCAGCCAAGGGGGGACAGGGAGCGACGAGCAGTACTTC.

The CDR3 bases are TGTGCCAGCAGCGTAGACAACAACTCCTACGAGCAGTACTTC. Its translation: CASSVDNNSYEQYF. The gene calls are TRBV9 and TRBJ2-7; D is ambiguous. The CDR3 spans 14 residues. V was clipped by 0 bases and J by 0 bases, with 7 bases between them. Per germline, CDR1 SGDLS and CDR2 YYNGEE.

This chain connects TRBV4-1 to TRBJ2-1, with 10 bases aligning to TRBD2. This CDR3 is 15 amino acids long. Germline CDR1 is MGHRA and CDR2 is YSYEKL. V was clipped by 2 bases and J by 7 bases; unmatched bases: 5. The CDR3 bases are TGCGCCAGCAGCCAAAGGAGCGGGGGGGGGAATGAGCAGTTCTTC. Protein: CASSQRSGGGNEQFF.

The chain joins TRBV7-2 to TRBJ2-5, with TRBD1 matching 9 bases. The CDR3 runs 15 residues. V dropped 0 bases and J dropped 5; count of bases not matched to a gene: 4. Per the germline V gene, CDR1 is SGHTA and CDR2 is FQGNSA. CDR3 DNA sequence: TGTGCCAGCAGCTTAGCACCGGGACAGGGCGAGACCCAGTACTTC. It translates to CASSLAPGQGETQYF.

This chain joins TRBV7-8 and TRBJ2-5, with a tentative D call TRBD2 (5 bases). CDR3 length: 13 residues. Trimming removed 1 base from V and 5 bases from J, with 8 bases in between. Germline loops: CDR1 SGHVS, CDR2 FQNEAQ. The CDR3 sequence: CASSLGGSETQYF. CDR3 nucleotides: TGTGCCAGCAGCTTAGGAGGGTCCGAGACCCAGTACTTC.